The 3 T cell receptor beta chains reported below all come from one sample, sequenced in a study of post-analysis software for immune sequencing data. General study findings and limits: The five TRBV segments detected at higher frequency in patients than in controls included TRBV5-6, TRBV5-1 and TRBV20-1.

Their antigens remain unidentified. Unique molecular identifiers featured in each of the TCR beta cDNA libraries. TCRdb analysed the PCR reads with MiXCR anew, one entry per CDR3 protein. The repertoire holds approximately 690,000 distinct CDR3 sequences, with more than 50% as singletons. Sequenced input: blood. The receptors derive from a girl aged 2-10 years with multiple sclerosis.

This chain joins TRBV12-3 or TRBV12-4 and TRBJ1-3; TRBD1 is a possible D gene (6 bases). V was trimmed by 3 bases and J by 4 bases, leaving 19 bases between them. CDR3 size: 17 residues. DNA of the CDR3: TGTGCCAGCAGTTTCAATAAACAATCCAGGGGAGGAAACACCATATATTTT. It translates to CASSFNKQSRGGNTIYF.

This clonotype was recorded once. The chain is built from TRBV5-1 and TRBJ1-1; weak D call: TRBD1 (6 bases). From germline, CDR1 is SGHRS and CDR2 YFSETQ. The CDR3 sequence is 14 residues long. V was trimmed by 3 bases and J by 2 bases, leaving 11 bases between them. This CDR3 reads CASSWRQENTEAFF. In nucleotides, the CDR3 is TGCGCCAGCAGCTGGAGACAGGAAAACACTGAAGCTTTCTTT. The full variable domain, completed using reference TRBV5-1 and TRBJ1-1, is KAGVTQTPRYLIKTRGQQVTLSCSPISGHRSVSWYQQTPGQGLQFLFEYFSETQRNKGNFPGRFSGRQFSNSRSEMNVSTLELGDSALYLCASSWRQENTEAFFGQGTRLTVV.

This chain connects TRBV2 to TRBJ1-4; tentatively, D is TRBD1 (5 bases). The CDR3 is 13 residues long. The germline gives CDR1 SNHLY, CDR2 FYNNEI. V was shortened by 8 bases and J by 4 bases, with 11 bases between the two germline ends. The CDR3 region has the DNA TGTGCCAGCCTGACAGACATTAATGAAAAACTGTTTTTT. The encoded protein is CASLTDINEKLFF.